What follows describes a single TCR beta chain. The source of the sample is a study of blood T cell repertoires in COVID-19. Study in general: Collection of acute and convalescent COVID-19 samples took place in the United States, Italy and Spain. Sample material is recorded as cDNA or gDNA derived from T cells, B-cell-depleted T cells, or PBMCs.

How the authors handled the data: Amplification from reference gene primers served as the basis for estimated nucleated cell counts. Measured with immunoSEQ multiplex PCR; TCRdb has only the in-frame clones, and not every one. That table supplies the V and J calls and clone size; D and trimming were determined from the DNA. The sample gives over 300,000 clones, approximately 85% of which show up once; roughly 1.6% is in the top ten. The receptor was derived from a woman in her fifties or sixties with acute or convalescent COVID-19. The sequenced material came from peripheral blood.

CDR3 in DNA: TGTGCCAGCCTCGGGGGGACAGGGGCCTACGAGCAGTACTTC. Residues: CASLGGTGAYEQYF. The V gene is TRBV6-5, the J gene TRBJ2-7; 10 nucleotides line up with TRBD1. There are 14 residues in the CDR3. Germline V CDR1 and CDR2: MNHEY, SVGAGI. Trimming cost V 8 bases and J 2 bases; bases outside gene matches: 6.